The subject of this entry is one T cell receptor (beta chain). Trimming pared 1 base from V and 4 bases from J, leaving 10 bases between. Looked up from germline, CDR1 is LGHDT and CDR2 is YNNKEL (reference sequence). The CDR3 sequence is 14 residues long. In contrast to the negatively isolated CD8+ and CD4+ T cells, TEMRA cells were FACS-enriched. This record belongs to a study of CD8 T cells in Susac syndrome. Study as a whole: At the time their blood was drawn, patients with Susac syndrome were either therapy-naive, on corticosteroids (with some of them also receiving intravenous immunoglobulin), or on intravenous immunoglobulin alone.

With random hexamers, roughly 0.5 to 1 ug RNA was reverse transcribed. Multiplex PCR with immunoSEQ amplified the TCR beta CDR3 across 54 Vbeta and 13 Jbeta. MiXCR, run by TCRdb on the immunoSEQ multiplex PCR reads, gives a single entry per CDR3 protein. The sample contains 150,000 or so distinct CDR3 sequences, more than 85% of which appear only once. This chain links TRBV3-1 with TRBJ1-1; D is uncertain. Specimen: CD4+ T cells from PBMCs. The sequence came from a human donor with Susac syndrome. The CDR3 loop reads CASSQGGRSTEAFF. The CDR3 region has the DNA TGTGCCAGCAGCCAAGGAGGGAGGAGCACTGAAGCTTTCTTT. Supplemented by reference TRBV3-1 and TRBJ1-1, the full variable domain reads DTAVSQTPKYLVTQMGNDKSIKCEQNLGHDTMYWYKQDSKKFLKIMFSYNNKELIINETVPNRFSPKSPDKAHLNLHINSLELGDSAVYFCASSQGGRSTEAFFGQGTRLTVV.